These T cell receptor beta chains were read from a single sample in a study of CD8 T cells in Susac syndrome. TCRdb reprocessed the immunoSEQ multiplex PCR reads via MiXCR and lists one record per CDR3 protein. The table shows around 180,000 distinct CDR3 sequences, with approximately 95% occurring only once. Specimen: CD4+ T cells from PBMCs. All receptors come from a human donor with multiple sclerosis. The CDR3 runs from the conserved cysteine through the conserved F or W. A D gene is named only where the DNA matches it firmly.

TRBV29-1	TRBJ2-1	NA	CSVKQEMVQFF	TGCAGCGTAAAACAGGAGATGGTGCAGTTCTTC
TRBV5-4	TRBJ2-3	NA	CASSLAGNTQYF	TGTGCCAGCAGCTTGGCTGGTAATACGCAGTATTTT
TRBV20-1	TRBJ2-7	TRBD1	CSAQLTGSGEQYF	TGCAGTGCCCAACTGACAGGGTCGGGGGAGCAGTACTTC
TRBV2	TRBJ2-5	TRBD2	CASSRGSLYQETQYF	TGTGCCAGCAGCCGCGGGAGCTTGTACCAAGAGACCCAGTACTTC
TRBV20-1	TRBJ2-5	TRBD2	CSASIAGAQETQYF	TGCAGTGCTTCTATAGCGGGGGCTCAAGAGACCCAGTACTTC
TRBV3-1	TRBJ2-7	NA	CASSQRLHGEQYF	TGTGCCAGCAGCCAAAGGCTCCACGGGGAGCAGTACTTC
TRBV20-1	TRBJ1-2	NA	CSASHSFDYGYTF	TGCAGTGCTAGTCACAGCTTCGACTATGGCTACACCTTC
TRBV29-1	TRBJ1-1	NA	CSVEEQNTEAFF	TGCAGCGTTGAGGAGCAAAACACTGAAGCTTTCTTT
TRBV14	TRBJ1-5	TRBD1	CASSKGTDQPQHF	TGTGCCAGCAGCAAAGGGACAGATCAGCCCCAGCATTTT
TRBV29-1	TRBJ2-6	NA	CSAAEWIGPGANVLTF	TGCAGCGCCGCAGAATGGATCGGGCCCGGGGCCAACGTCCTGACTTTC
TRBV4-1	TRBJ1-2	NA	CASSQVNMGWVDGYTF	TGCGCCAGCAGCCAAGTCAATATGGGCTGGGTGGATGGCTACACCTTC
TRBV4-1	TRBJ2-3	NA	CASSQEGARDTQYF	TGCGCCAGCAGCCAAGAAGGGGCTCGAGATACGCAGTATTTT
TRBV9	TRBJ1-5	NA	CASSEEGDQPQHF	TGTGCCAGCAGCGAAGAAGGTGATCAGCCCCAGCATTTT